Following are 30 T cell receptor beta chains from one sample sequenced in a study of blood T cell repertoires in COVID-19. Profiled with immunoSEQ multiplex PCR; TCRdb holds only in-frame clones, not every one. The sample shows 65,000 to 90,000 clones, around 87% of them seen only once. Sequencing was performed on peripheral blood. The receptors come from a woman aged 45-65 years with active or convalescent COVID-19.

This chain joins TRBV6-5 and TRBJ2-1; 10 nucleotides agree with TRBD1. CDR1 and CDR2 (germline): MNHEY, SVGAGI. Unmatched junction bases numbered 5, after V lost 4 bases and J lost 5 bases. This CDR3 spans 15 amino acids. The CDR3 here is CASSFTGTGDNEQFF. The CDR3 DNA follows: TGTGCCAGCAGTTTCACCGGGACAGGGGACAATGAGCAGTTCTTC.

The rearrangement joins TRBV10-1 to TRBJ1-5; 12 nucleotides align to TRBD1. This CDR3 has 19 residues. The junction had 8 bases not matched to a gene; V was cut back by 2 bases and J by 0 bases. Germline values: CDR1 WNHNN, CDR2 SYGVQD (reference sequence). CDR3 in amino acids: CASSESPGQGAISNQPQHF. The CDR3 DNA sequence: TGCGCCAGCAGTGAGAGCCCGGGACAGGGGGCTATTAGCAATCAGCCCCAGCATTTT.

This clone was observed a single time. V and J are TRBV3-1 (or the pseudogene TRBV3-2) and TRBJ1-1, with TRBD1 as a possible D gene (5 bases). Germline CDR1 is LGHDT and CDR2 is YNNKEL (reference sequence). This CDR3 region has 16 residues. V lost 0 bases and J lost 7, with 18 bases in between. CDR3 DNA: TGTGCCAGCAGCCAAGATACAATTGGGACTGGGGATGAAGCTTTCTTT. Protein product: CASSQDTIGTGDEAFF.

This chain joins TRBV9 and TRBJ1-1; D might be TRBD1 (5 bases). Germline CDR1 SGDLS, CDR2 YYNGEE. The CDR3 covers 15 residues. Deletions cut 0 bases from V and 5 bases from J, with 14 bases between. The CDR3 region is CASSVAAGRRTEAFF. In DNA, the CDR3 is TGTGCCAGCAGCGTAGCTGCAGGGAGGAGGACTGAAGCTTTCTTT.

The CDR3 protein is CASSQDLWQGGMFKLFF. CDR3 coding DNA: TGTGCCAGCAGCCAAGATTTGTGGCAGGGAGGGATGTTCAAACTGTTTTTT. The rearrangement joins TRBV3-1 (or the pseudogene TRBV3-2) to TRBJ1-4; tentative D call: TRBD1 (5 bases). Trimming stripped 0 bases from V and 11 bases from J, with 22 bases between. CDR3 length equals 17 residues. CDR1 and CDR2 from the germline V gene are LGHDT and YNNKEL (reference sequence).

The J gene is TRBJ1-3, the V gene TRBV15; 8 bases are shared with TRBD1. The CDR3 extends over 16 amino acids. V shed 0 bases and J 3 bases; nucleotides not matched to a gene: 4. From germline, CDR1 is LNHNV and CDR2 YYDKDF (reference sequence). CDR3 in DNA: TGTGCCACCAGCAGAGACACAGGGGGTAATGGAAACACCATATATTTT. It codes for CATSRDTGGNGNTIYF.

The chain couples TRBV2 to TRBJ2-7; D not resolved. The CDR3 length is 10 residues. Per germline, CDR1 SNHLY and CDR2 FYNNEI. Trimming took 5 bases from V and 6 from J, leaving 5 bases between them. CDR3 coding DNA: TGTGCCAGCAGTAACATCGAGCAGTACTTC. It is translated as CASSNIEQYF.

The rearrangement uses TRBV7-2 and TRBJ1-4; D gene uncertain. Germline assignment: CDR1 SGHTA and CDR2 FQGNSA. The CDR3 is 15 residues long. Deletions cut 0 bases from V and 0 bases from J, with 5 bases between. This CDR3 reads CASSLASSTNEKLFF. As DNA, the CDR3 is TGTGCCAGCAGCTTAGCCAGTTCAACTAATGAAAAACTGTTTTTT.

The chain has TRBV19 and TRBJ1-1; TRBD1 matches at 8 bases. V was pared by 9 bases and J by 0 bases, with 6 bases of the junction left unmatched. This CDR3 contains 14 residues. Germline assignment: CDR1 LNHDA and CDR2 SQIVND (reference sequence). For the CDR3, the DNA is TGTGCCAGCAGACAGGGGAACATGAACACTGAAGCTTTCTTT. Its protein is CASRQGNMNTEAFF.

J is TRBJ2-3 and V is TRBV3-1 (or the pseudogene TRBV3-2), with 10 positions matching TRBD2. With V trimmed by 9 bases and J by 6 bases, 6 bases remained unmatched. Germline loops: CDR1 LGHDT, CDR2 YNNKEL (reference sequence). CDR3 length equals 13 residues. This CDR3 reads CASALAGVDTQYF. CDR3 in DNA: TGTGCCAGTGCCCTAGCGGGGGTTGATACGCAGTATTTT.

The V gene is TRBV30, the J gene TRBJ1-1, with D perhaps TRBD1 (5 bases). The V gene's germline CDR1 is GTSNPN and CDR2 SVGIG (reference sequence). This CDR3 has 15 amino acids. The V end lost 3 bases, the J end lost 4 bases, and 18 bases lay between the germline ends. CDR3 in DNA: TGTGCCTGGAGGTCATGGGGCCCCACCCCCACTGAAGCTTTCTTT. This codes for CAWRSWGPTPTEAFF.

Only a few counts were recorded for this clone. The V and J genes are TRBV27 and TRBJ2-7; tentatively, D is TRBD2 (6 bases). V was pared by 8 bases and J by 6 bases, with 11 bases between. Germline CDR1 is MNHEY and CDR2 is SMNVEV (reference sequence). This CDR3 comprises 11 residues. As DNA, the CDR3 is TGTGCCAGCGGGAACGGGGGCGAGCAGTACTTC. Translating gives CASGNGGEQYF.

V usage is TRBV5-6 and J usage is TRBJ1-2, with a weak D call TRBD1 (5 bases). This CDR3 comprises 13 residues. Germline lookup yields CDR1 SGHDT and CDR2 YYEEEE. Trimming took 4 bases from V and 6 from J, leaving 13 bases between them. The CDR3 sequence: CASSGAGLDGYTF. CDR3 bases: TGTGCCAGCAGCGGGGCAGGTCTCGATGGCTACACCTTC.

The V and J genes are TRBV7-2 and TRBJ1-2, with 7 bases that match TRBD1. The germline V gene has CDR1 SGHTA and CDR2 FQGNSA. The junction had 14 bases not matched to a gene; V was cut back by 5 bases and J by 5 bases. The CDR3 has 16 residues. CDR3 sequence (DNA): TGTGCCAGCAGCGTTGACAGGGACCCTTTCCCTTATGGCTACACCTTC. As protein: CASSVDRDPFPYGYTF.

With respect to this clone: At one boundary the junction diverges from the germline segment, which might be a read error. The chain recombines TRBV7-9 with TRBJ1-1; D may be TRBD1 (5 bases). Germline V CDR1 and CDR2: SEHNR, FQNEAQ (reference sequence). The CDR3 has 12 amino acids. CDR3 in amino acids: CASRLGATEAFF. In DNA form, the CDR3 reads TGTGCCAGCAGGTTAGGGGCCACTGAAGCTTTCTTT.

This rearrangement joins TRBV7-8 to TRBJ2-5; TRBD1 matches at 7 bases. CDR1 and CDR2 (germline): SGHVS, FQNEAQ. CDR3 size: 16 residues. V trimming: 2 bases; J trimming: 5 bases; junction bases outside the gene matches: 11. The CDR3 DNA reads as TGTGCCAGCAGCTTAATGAGGGGGCCGATCCGGGAGACCCAGTACTTC. Its translation: CASSLMRGPIRETQYF.

The chain joins TRBV11-3 to TRBJ1-1; weak D call: TRBD1 (5 bases). The V and J ends lost 5 bases and 0 bases respectively, with 7 bases between them. In germline, CDR1 is SGHNT, CDR2 YENEEA. The CDR3 runs 13 residues. The CDR3 protein is CASSQQVNTEAFF. The CDR3 bases are TGTGCCAGCAGCCAACAGGTGAACACTGAAGCTTTCTTT.

V usage is TRBV5-1 and J usage is TRBJ1-6; D gene unclear. V was cut by 0 bases and J by 9 bases, with 10 bases left in between. The CDR3 is 14 amino acids. Germline CDR1 is SGHRS and CDR2 is YFSETQ. The CDR3 DNA sequence: TGCGCCAGCAGCTTGGAGACATCTTCTTCACCCCTCCACTTT. It yields the protein CASSLETSSSPLHF.

This chain links TRBV2 with TRBJ1-3; weak D call: TRBD1 (5 bases). This CDR3 comprises 15 residues. Trimming left V 6 bases short and J 0 bases short, with 12 bases between. The V gene's germline CDR1 is SNHLY and CDR2 FYNNEI. The CDR3 bases are TGTGCCAGCAGCCTGACGGGGGTCTCTGGAAACACCATATATTTT. Translation gives CASSLTGVSGNTIYF.

The chain combines TRBV7-2 with TRBJ1-6; no reliable D call. Germline V gene data show CDR1 as SGHTA and CDR2 as FQGNSA. The length of the CDR3 is 14 residues. Trimming removed 1 base from V and 7 bases from J, with 8 bases in between. CDR3 residues: CASSLGTGNSPLHF. DNA for the CDR3: TGTGCCAGCAGCTTAGGGACGGGGAATTCACCCCTCCACTTT.

This rearrangement joins TRBV30 to TRBJ1-2; D is perhaps TRBD1 (5 bases). Trimming took off 6 bases at V and 3 bases at J, with 20 bases between the two ends. The V gene's germline CDR1 is GTSNPN and CDR2 SVGIG (reference sequence). The CDR3 has 15 amino acids. CDR3 bases: TGTGCCTGCGACGGCGCAGGGTCGAAAGACTATGGCTACACCTTC. Translated, it gives CACDGAGSKDYGYTF.

The rearrangement joins TRBV7-6 to TRBJ1-1; D remains unclear. In germline, CDR1 is SGHVS, CDR2 FNYEAQ. The V end was cut by 1 base, the J end by 5 bases, with 5 bases between. There are 12 residues in the CDR3. The CDR3 DNA reads as TGTGCCAGCAGCTTAGGCGAAACTGAAGCTTTCTTT. Its protein is CASSLGETEAFF.

This rearrangement joins TRBV5-1 to TRBJ1-2; D is unclear. This CDR3 is built from 12 residues. Looked up from germline, CDR1 is SGHRS and CDR2 is YFSETQ. V was pared by 3 bases and J by 4 bases, with 7 bases between. The CDR3 DNA is TGCGCCAGCAGCTCCTCCGTCTATGGCTACACCTTC. Translated: CASSSSVYGYTF.

The chain is built from TRBV9 and TRBJ2-6; a possible D gene is TRBD1 (5 bases). CDR1 and CDR2 from the germline V gene are SGDLS and YYNGEE. V was pared by 2 bases and J by 0 bases, with 18 bases between. The CDR3 loop spans 19 amino acids. The CDR3 protein is CASSVSVQGRPSGANVLTF. CDR3 DNA: TGTGCCAGCAGCGTCTCTGTTCAGGGAAGGCCCTCTGGGGCCAACGTCCTGACTTTC.

The rearrangement joins TRBV19 to TRBJ1-2; D is possibly TRBD1 (6 bases). Trimming left V 9 bases short and J 4 bases short, with 15 bases between. Germline CDR1 is LNHDA and CDR2 is SQIVND (reference sequence). This CDR3 is 13 amino acids long. The CDR3 sequence: CASNPTGIYGYTF. The CDR3 DNA reads TGTGCCAGCAATCCCACAGGGATCTATGGCTACACCTTC.

The sample holds a few counts of this clone. The chain links TRBV7-9 to TRBJ1-2; 9 nucleotides agree with TRBD1. The V and J ends lost 3 bases and 4 bases, in that order; junction bases with no gene match: 3. CDR3 length equals 14 residues. Per the germline V gene, CDR1 is SEHNR and CDR2 is FQNEAQ (reference sequence). CDR3 residues: CASSLDRGVYGYTF. The DNA for the CDR3 is TGTGCCAGCAGCTTGGACAGGGGTGTCTATGGCTACACCTTC.

The gene calls are TRBV7-2 and TRBJ2-3; D remains ambiguous. The CDR3 runs to 12 residues. Germline CDR1 and CDR2: SGHTA and FQGNSA. Trimming cost V 4 bases and J 7 bases, with 9 bases left between them. The CDR3 is CASSSTGYTQYF. In DNA, the CDR3 is TGTGCCAGCAGCTCGACTGGGTATACGCAGTATTTT.

The chain combines TRBV13 with TRBJ2-7; 11 bases are a match to TRBD1. Trimming removed 4 bases from V and 7 bases from J; junction bases left unmatched: 12. The CDR3 is made up of 16 amino acids. Germline V gives CDR1 PRHDT, CDR2 FYEKMQ (reference sequence). CDR3 loop: CASSWVRTGGFGEQYF. The CDR3 DNA sequence: TGTGCCAGCAGCTGGGTCCGGACAGGGGGCTTTGGGGAGCAGTACTTC.

The V and J genes are TRBV5-1 and TRBJ2-7; the D gene is possibly TRBD1 (5 bases). The V end lost 0 bases, the J end lost 2 bases, and 6 bases lay between the germline ends. The CDR3 is 13 amino acids. From germline, CDR1 is SGHRS and CDR2 YFSETQ. The CDR3 spells CASSLATAYEQYF. The DNA of the CDR3 is TGCGCCAGCAGCTTGGCGACAGCCTACGAGCAGTACTTC.

Here the CDR3 reads CSVATGGLNTEAFF. As DNA, the CDR3 is TGCAGCGTTGCGACAGGGGGGCTGAACACTGAAGCTTTCTTT. The chain uses TRBV29-1 and TRBJ1-1, with 9 bases matching TRBD1. There are 14 residues in the CDR3. After removal of 4 bases from V and 0 bases from J, the junction contained 3 bases not matched to a gene. Germline V lookup: CDR1 SQVTM, CDR2 ANQGSEA.